The source of this TCR beta chain is a study of chemoradiotherapy in HPV16-positive cancers. Study overall: Functional T-cell assays on two HPV16-positive patients' cells defined candidate HPV-specific clones and common TCR motifs.

Comments on this clone: No antigen is known for it.

Study-level points and caveats: Functional assays defining HPV-specific T cells used only a couple of HPV16-positive patients. Non-HPV-specific T cells did not expand in tumors during treatment, whereas candidate HPV-specific clones and E7-related motifs did.

Per germline, CDR1 SGHVS and CDR2 FNYEAQ. The V and J ends lost 5 bases and 5 bases respectively, with 9 bases between them. The CDR3 totals 13 residues. Only in-frame clones appear in the TCRdb table, and some are missing; sequencing was by immunoSEQ multiplex PCR. Of more than 20,000 clones listed, approximately 86% were seen once; the top ten hold under 5.5%. Sequenced here: blood, sampled from a patient who underwent chemoradiotherapy. The origin of this receptor is a human donor with HPV-associated anogenital cancer. The rearrangement links TRBV7-6 to TRBJ2-2; D is unclear. The CDR3 is CASSPTVTGELFF. The CDR3 DNA sequence: TGTGCCAGCAGCCCGACGGTTACCGGGGAGCTGTTTTTT.